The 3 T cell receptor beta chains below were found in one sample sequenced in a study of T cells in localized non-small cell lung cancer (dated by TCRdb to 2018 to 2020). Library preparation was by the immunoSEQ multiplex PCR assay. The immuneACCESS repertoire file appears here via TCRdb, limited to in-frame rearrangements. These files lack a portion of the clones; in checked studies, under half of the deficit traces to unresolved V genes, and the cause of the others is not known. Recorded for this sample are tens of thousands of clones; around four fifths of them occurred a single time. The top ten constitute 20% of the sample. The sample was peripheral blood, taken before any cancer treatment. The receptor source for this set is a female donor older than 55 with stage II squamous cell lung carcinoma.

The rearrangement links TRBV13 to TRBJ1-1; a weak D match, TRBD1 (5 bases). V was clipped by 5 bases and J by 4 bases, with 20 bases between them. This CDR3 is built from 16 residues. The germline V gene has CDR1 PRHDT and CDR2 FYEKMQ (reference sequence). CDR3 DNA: TGTGCCAGCAGCCAATACCGGGCAGGGACCTCCACTGAAGCTTTCTTT. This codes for CASSQYRAGTSTEAFF.

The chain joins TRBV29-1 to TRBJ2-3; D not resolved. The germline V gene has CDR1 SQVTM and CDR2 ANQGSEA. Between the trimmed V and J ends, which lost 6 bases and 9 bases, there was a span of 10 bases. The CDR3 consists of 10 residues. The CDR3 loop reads CSVLIETQYF. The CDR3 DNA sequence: TGCAGCGTCTTAATCGAGACGCAGTATTTT.

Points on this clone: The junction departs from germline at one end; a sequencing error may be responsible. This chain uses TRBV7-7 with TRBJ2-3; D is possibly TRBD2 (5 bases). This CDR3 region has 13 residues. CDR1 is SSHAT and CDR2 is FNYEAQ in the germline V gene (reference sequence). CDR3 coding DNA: TGTGCTAGCAGCTTAGACCTAGCTGATACGCAGTATTTT. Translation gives CASSLDLADTQYF.